This T cell receptor (beta chain) emerged from a study of blood T cell repertoires in COVID-19. On the study more broadly: COVID-19 samples, acute and convalescent, were from the United States, Italy and Spain.

Participant reports of clinical history set cohort assignment. Only in-frame clones appear in the TCRdb table, and some are missing; sequencing was by immunoSEQ multiplex PCR. The top ten clones hold more than 0.95% of a sample with fewer than 300,000 clones, about 87% of them seen once. The ends lost 5 bases at V and 3 bases at J; junction bases unmatched: 9. The germline CDR1 and CDR2 sequences are LGHDT and YNNKEL (reference sequence). CDR3 length: 17 amino acids. The source material was PBMCs or T cells enriched from blood (not recorded which). The receptor comes from a middle-aged woman with acute COVID-19. The chain uses TRBV3-1 (or the pseudogene TRBV3-2) and TRBJ2-2; 10 bases fit TRBD1. CDR3 nucleotides: TGTGCCAGCAGCTGGTCCCGGGACAGGGGAGACACCGGGGAGCTGTTTTTT. Translating gives CASSWSRDRGDTGELFF.